This T cell receptor (beta chain) was recovered during a study of CD8 T cells in ankylosing spondylitis. Per the germline V gene, CDR1 is DFQATT and CDR2 is SNEGSKA (reference sequence). The CDR3 covers 13 residues. Trimming pared 5 bases from V and 9 bases from J, leaving 19 bases between. Study observations and caveats: A subset of motif variants has previously been described in the synovial fluid and blood of reactive arthritis. Roughly eight highly homologous variants formed a TCR beta motif that appeared characteristic of ankylosing spondylitis blood. Clones linked to disease, bearing a CD8+ phenotype, were relatively rare in peripheral blood.

Molecular-barcoded quantitative 5'-RACE produced these TCR beta libraries. TCRdb itself ran the 5' RACE reads through MiXCR, one entry per CDR3 protein. This repertoire shows 200,000 to 250,000 distinct CDR3 sequences, around 7.9% found once; its top ten account for about 14%. This clonotype was detected ten times or more. Its cognate antigen is unknown. The origin of this receptor is a male donor with ankylosing spondylitis. This rearrangement joins TRBV20-1 to TRBJ1-2; D gene ambiguous. Sequenced sample: blood, either unsorted or a sorted T cell fraction (not recorded which). For the CDR3, the DNA is TGCAGTGCTCCGAACCTCGGGTCTATCAGCTACACCTTC. It encodes CSAPNLGSISYTF.